This T cell receptor (beta chain) was documented in a study of CD8 T cells in Susac syndrome. cDNA came from approximately 0.5 to 1 ug RNA primed by random hexamers. The amplification used immunoSEQ multiplex PCR on TCR beta CDR3; it spanned 54 Vbeta and 13 Jbeta. TCRdb ran MiXCR on the immunoSEQ multiplex PCR reads and lists one entry per CDR3 protein. Of under 550,000 distinct CDR3 sequences listed, approximately 85% are singletons. From germline, CDR1 is SQVTM and CDR2 ANQGSEA. This CDR3 is 13 amino acids long. A remark on this clonotype: A read error may produce the germline difference seen at one junction end.

This rearrangement joins TRBV29-1 to TRBJ2-7, with 7 bases that match TRBD1. The source is a human donor with multiple sclerosis. The specimen sequenced was CD8+ T cells from PBMCs. As DNA, the CDR3 is TGCAGCGCCCAGGGGGTCCACTCCTACGAGCAGTACTTT. Its translation: CSAQGVHSYEQYF.